This T cell receptor beta chain comes out of a study of human T cells and chemical hapten exposure. As for the study in general: Slight volume differences across pooled libraries mainly accounted for varying per-sample TCR yields.

There are many counts of this clonotype. The library labeled individual cDNA molecules by adding unique molecular identifiers to them. Authors' processing steps: Per-sample TCR counts ranged from roughly 20,000 to 700,000, median about 90,000. TCRdb re-analysed the 5' RACE reads in MiXCR, keeping a single row per CDR3 protein. TCRdb, not the authors, supplied the V and J calls. The repertoire has some 150,000 distinct CDR3 sequences, around 4% of them found once; the top ten carry over 1.2%. Whole blood that had not been fractionated was the source of extracted total RNA. CDR1 and CDR2 (germline): SQVTM, ANQGSEA. CDR3 size: 12 residues. Trimming stripped 7 bases from V and 4 bases from J, with 11 bases between.

The V gene is TRBV29-1, the J gene TRBJ1-3, with no clear D. This clonotype was sampled from a female donor in good health. This CDR3 is CSARLQGNTIYF. CDR3 bases: TGCAGCGCTCGCTTACAGGGAAACACCATATATTTT.